These T cell receptor beta chains were read from a single sample in a study of CD8 T cells in ankylosing spondylitis. TCRdb itself ran the 5' RACE reads through MiXCR, one entry per CDR3 protein. The table includes over 450,000 distinct CDR3 sequences, about 12% detected once. The sequenced sample was blood, either unsorted or a sorted T cell fraction (not recorded which). The receptors were sampled from a male donor with ankylosing spondylitis. Each CDR3 is given with its conserved first and last residue. D genes are given only for firm matches. Size values are once, few and many counts, or a class for expanded clones, and some rows have none.

d_gene | j_gene | abundance | v_gene | CDR3nt | CDR3aa
. | TRBJ1-5 | . | TRBV6-5 | TGTGCCAGCAGTTGGCACAGTGGGGACGGTAGCAATCAGCCCCAGCATTTT | CASSWHSGDGSNQPQHF
TRBD2 | TRBJ2-3 | . | TRBV12-3/TRBV12-4 | TGTGCCAGCAGTGCACTAGCGGGGTCCAGGGATACGCAGTATTTT | CASSALAGSRDTQYF
. | TRBJ1-2 | few | TRBV16 | TGTGCCAGCAGCCTGGGCCCCACCGCTAACTATGGCTACACCTTC | CASSLGPTANYGYTF
. | TRBJ1-4 | few | TRBV29-1 | TGCAGCGGACGGGACGGCTCTAATGAAAAACTGTTTTTT | CSGRDGSNEKLFF
TRBD1 | TRBJ1-2 | many | TRBV12-3/TRBV12-4 | TGTGCCAGCAGGGACCATCCGGGACAGGGCGAGGGCTATGGCTACACCTTC | CASRDHPGQGEGYGYTF
TRBD2 | TRBJ2-1 | . | TRBV20-1 | TGCAGTGCTGAGGGACTAGTCTCCTACAATGAGCAGTTCTTC | CSAEGLVSYNEQFF
. | TRBJ1-1 | . | TRBV14 | TGTGCCAGCAGCCTAACACGGACTGTAGAAGCTTTCTTT | CASSLTRTVEAFF
. | TRBJ2-5 | . | TRBV3-1 | TGTGCCAGCAGCCAAGGTTCATCACGGGAGACCCAGTACTTC | CASSQGSSRETQYF
. | TRBJ2-1 | many | TRBV2 | TGTGCCAGCAGTATTCTGGCCCCCAACAATGAGCAGTTCTTC | CASSILAPNNEQFF
. | TRBJ2-6 | few | TRBV4-1 | TGCGCCAGCAGCCACCCAGGGGGGGGTTTATCTGGGGCCAACGTCCTGACTTTC | CASSHPGGGLSGANVLTF
. | TRBJ2-3 | many | TRBV7-2 | TGTGCCAGCAGTTTAGTGATAACAGATACGCAGTATTTT | CASSLVITDTQYF
. | TRBJ1-2 | few | TRBV12-3/TRBV12-4 | TGTGCCAGCAGTTTTAGCATGGCATACTATGGCTACACCTTC | CASSFSMAYYGYTF
. | TRBJ2-2 | . | TRBV18 | TGTGCCAGCTCACGCGGGCCACCTTCGACCGCCGGGGAGCTGTTTTTT | CASSRGPPSTAGELFF
. | TRBJ2-3 | few | TRBV29-1 | TGCAGCGTCCTCCAGGGGAGCACAGATACGCAGTATTTT | CSVLQGSTDTQYF
TRBD2 | TRBJ2-2 | few | TRBV6-1 | TGTGCCAGCAGTGGGGGACTAGCGGAGGGCGGGGAGCTGTTTTTT | CASSGGLAEGGELFF
TRBD2 | TRBJ2-3 | . | TRBV7-2 | TGTGCCAGCAGCTTCGGGGGGGCCAGGGATACGCAGTATTTT | CASSFGGARDTQYF
. | TRBJ2-2 | . | TRBV7-8 | TGTGCCAGCAGCTTTGGGGTAGCCCAGAACACCGGGGAGCTGTTTTTT | CASSFGVAQNTGELFF
TRBD1 | TRBJ1-2 | many | TRBV12-3/TRBV12-4 | TGTGCCAGCAGTTTATCGGGACAGGGGGCTGGTGGCTACACCTTC | CASSLSGQGAGGYTF
. | TRBJ2-3 | few | TRBV10-2 | TGCGCCAGCTCCTATCTGGGAGGCGCAGATACGCAGTATTTT | CASSYLGGADTQYF
. | TRBJ2-3 | . | TRBV4-2 | TGTGCCAGCAGCCTCCTAAGTAGGACCCACGGGGATACGCAGTATTTT | CASSLLSRTHGDTQYF
TRBD1 | TRBJ1-2 | . | TRBV20-1 | TGCAGTGCTAGGGCCGACAGGGGGATCTATGGCTACACCTTC | CSARADRGIYGYTF
TRBD1 | TRBJ1-4 | many | TRBV7-2 | TGTGCCAGCAGCTTCGTGGGGACAGGGGATGAAAAACTGTTTTTT | CASSFVGTGDEKLFF
. | TRBJ2-2 | . | TRBV27 | TGTGCCAGTTGTCAAAGGGAGTACACCGGGGAGCTGTTTTTT | CASCQREYTGELFF
TRBD1 | TRBJ1-1 | few | TRBV6-2/TRBV6-3 | TGTGCCAGCAGTTACTCGTATGAGACAGGGGCCGGGAACACTGAAGCTTTCTTT | CASSYSYETGAGNTEAFF
TRBD2 | TRBJ2-1 | few | TRBV30 | TGTGCCTGGACTGAGACTAGCGGGAGGGCTAGTGAGCAGTTCTTC | CAWTETSGRASEQFF
. | TRBJ1-2 | . | TRBV5-1 | TGCGCCAGCAGCTTGGAGGCCCGAGTTTCTAACTATGGCTACACCTTC | CASSLEARVSNYGYTF
. | TRBJ2-3 | few | TRBV29-1 | TGCAGCGTGTCCGAGGGACGCCAGATTGAGAGCACAGATACGCAGTATTTT | CSVSEGRQIESTDTQYF
. | TRBJ2-5 | . | TRBV11-2 | TGTGCCAGCAGCTGGGGGCGGGCGGGGACCCAGTACTTC | CASSWGRAGTQYF
. | TRBJ2-1 | . | TRBV15 | TGTGCCACCAGCAGAGATAGCGGCTGGTACAATGAGCAGTTCTTC | CATSRDSGWYNEQFF
. | TRBJ1-1 | . | TRBV18 | TGTGCCAGCTCACAAGCGGGGACGAACACTGAAGCTTTCTTT | CASSQAGTNTEAFF
TRBD1 | TRBJ1-5 | many | TRBV20-1 | TGCAGTGCCGGAGAAGGGGGCTGGCAGCCCCAGCATTTT | CSAGEGGWQPQHF
TRBD2 | TRBJ2-1 | many | TRBV29-1 | TGCAGCGTTGACAGCGGGAAGAATGAGCAGTTCTTC | CSVDSGKNEQFF
. | TRBJ1-3 | few | TRBV12-3/TRBV12-4 | TGTGCCAGCAGTTTCTCCGGGACGTCTGGAAACACCATATATTTT | CASSFSGTSGNTIYF
. | TRBJ2-2 | many | TRBV7-9 | TGTGCCAGCAGCGGTTTAGGAGGGGCGAGGACCGGGGAGCTGTTTTTT | CASSGLGGARTGELFF
TRBD2 | TRBJ2-7 | few | TRBV5-1 | TGCGCCAGCAGCTTGGGACTAGCGGGAGGTTCCTTCTCCTACGAGCAGTACTTC | CASSLGLAGGSFSYEQYF
TRBD2 | TRBJ2-3 | few | TRBV5-5 | TGTGCCAGCAGCTCGACTAGCGGGAGTTCCCCAGATACGCAGTATTTT | CASSSTSGSSPDTQYF
TRBD2 | TRBJ2-3 | . | TRBV5-1 | TGCGCCAGCAGCTTGGGAACTGGGACTAGCGGGAGGAATACGCAGTATTTT | CASSLGTGTSGRNTQYF
. | TRBJ1-1 | few | TRBV12-3/TRBV12-4 | TGTGCCAGCAGTCACTCCACGGGGGCGGTTGGGACTGAAGCTTTCTTT | CASSHSTGAVGTEAFF
. | TRBJ2-1 | . | TRBV12-3/TRBV12-4 | TGTGCCAGCAGTTTAGCGCCGGCTACGCTATTCTTC | CASSLAPATLFF
TRBD1 | TRBJ2-1 | few | TRBV5-5 | TGTGCCAGCAGCATGACAGGGGGCAGCTCCTACAATGAGCAGTTCTTC | CASSMTGGSSYNEQFF
. | TRBJ1-5 | few | TRBV15 | TGTGCCACCAGCAGAGGCATGACAGCCCCATATAGCAATCAGCCCCAGCATTTT | CATSRGMTAPYSNQPQHF
. | TRBJ2-7 | . | TRBV2 | TGTGCCAGCAGGATGGGGGCGTACGAGCAGTACTTC | CASRMGAYEQYF
. | TRBJ2-3 | few | TRBV7-2 | TGTGCCAGCAGCTTAGATACAGGACGCACAGATACGCAGTATTTT | CASSLDTGRTDTQYF
. | TRBJ1-1 | . | TRBV5-5 | TGTGCCAGCCAGACCGGACAGCTCTACACTGAAGCTTTCTTT | CASQTGQLYTEAFF
. | TRBJ2-3 | many | TRBV12-3/TRBV12-4 | TGTGCCAGCAGTCAAAACACGAGGGGCGCAGATACGCAGTATTTT | CASSQNTRGADTQYF
. | TRBJ2-1 | few | TRBV5-6 | TGTGCCAGCAGCCGGGTACGAGAGGGGCCCTACAATGAGCAGTTCTTC | CASSRVREGPYNEQFF
TRBD1 | TRBJ2-1 | many | TRBV12-3/TRBV12-4 | TGTGCCAGCATATTAGGGACAGCAACCGACAATGAGCAGTTCTTC | CASILGTATDNEQFF
TRBD1 | TRBJ1-2 | . | TRBV2 | TGTGCCACATGGGGGACAGACCACTATGGCTACACCTTC | CATWGTDHYGYTF
TRBD2 | TRBJ2-5 | few | TRBV15 | TGTGCCACCAGCAGAGATGCGGGAGGGGAGACCCAGTACTTC | CATSRDAGGETQYF
. | TRBJ1-2 | many | TRBV12-3/TRBV12-4 | TGTGCCAGCAGTCTAACCTTTTATGGCTACACCTTC | CASSLTFYGYTF
. | TRBJ2-1 | few | TRBV12-3/TRBV12-4 | TGTGCCAGCACCGACTACAGCTCCTACAATGAGCAGTTCTTC | CASTDYSSYNEQFF
TRBD1 | TRBJ2-1 | . | TRBV24-1 | TGTGCCACCAGTGACACCGGGACAGGGTCCTACAATGAGCAGTTCTTC | CATSDTGTGSYNEQFF
TRBD2 | TRBJ2-3 | . | TRBV20-1 | TGCAGTGCTAGAGTGTTAAGCGGGAGTTCAGATACGCAGTATTTT | CSARVLSGSSDTQYF